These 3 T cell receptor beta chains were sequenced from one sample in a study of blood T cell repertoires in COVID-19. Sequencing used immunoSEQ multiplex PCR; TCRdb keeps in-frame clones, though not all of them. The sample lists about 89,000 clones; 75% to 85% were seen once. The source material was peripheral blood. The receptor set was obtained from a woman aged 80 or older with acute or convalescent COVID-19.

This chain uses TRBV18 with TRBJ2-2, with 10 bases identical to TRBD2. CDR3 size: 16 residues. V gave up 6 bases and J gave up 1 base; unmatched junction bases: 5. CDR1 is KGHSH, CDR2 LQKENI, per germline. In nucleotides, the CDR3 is TGTGCCAGCTCCGGACTAGCGGTGATGAACACCGGGGAGCTGTTTTTT. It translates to CASSGLAVMNTGELFF.

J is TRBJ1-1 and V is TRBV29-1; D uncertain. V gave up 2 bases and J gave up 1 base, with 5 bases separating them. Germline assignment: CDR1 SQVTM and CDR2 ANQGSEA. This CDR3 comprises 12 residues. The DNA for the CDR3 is TGCAGCGTTGAAACGGGGAACACTGAAGCTTTCTTT. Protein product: CSVETGNTEAFF.

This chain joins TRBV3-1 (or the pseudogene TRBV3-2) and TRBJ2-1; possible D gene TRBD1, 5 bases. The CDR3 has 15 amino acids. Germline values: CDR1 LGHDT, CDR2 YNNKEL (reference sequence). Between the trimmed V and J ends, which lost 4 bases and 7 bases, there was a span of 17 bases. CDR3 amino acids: CASSPILTQGNEQFF. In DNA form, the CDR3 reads TGTGCCAGCAGCCCTATTCTAACCCAGGGTAATGAGCAGTTCTTC.